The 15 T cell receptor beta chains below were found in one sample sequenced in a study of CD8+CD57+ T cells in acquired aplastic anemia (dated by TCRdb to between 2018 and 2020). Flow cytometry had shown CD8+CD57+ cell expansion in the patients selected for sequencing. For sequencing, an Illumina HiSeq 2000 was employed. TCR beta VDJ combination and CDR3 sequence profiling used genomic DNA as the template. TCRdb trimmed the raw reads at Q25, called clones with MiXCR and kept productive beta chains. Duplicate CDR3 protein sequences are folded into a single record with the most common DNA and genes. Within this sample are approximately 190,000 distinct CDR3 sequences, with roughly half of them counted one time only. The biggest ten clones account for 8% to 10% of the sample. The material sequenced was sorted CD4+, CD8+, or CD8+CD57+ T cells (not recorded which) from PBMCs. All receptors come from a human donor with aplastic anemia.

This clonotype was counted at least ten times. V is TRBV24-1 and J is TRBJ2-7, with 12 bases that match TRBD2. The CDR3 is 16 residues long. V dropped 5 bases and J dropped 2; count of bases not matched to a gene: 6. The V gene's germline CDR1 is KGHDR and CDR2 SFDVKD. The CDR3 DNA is TGTGCCACCAGTGGGAGAACTAGCGGGGGGACCTACGAGCAGTACTTC. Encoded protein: CATSGRTSGGTYEQYF.

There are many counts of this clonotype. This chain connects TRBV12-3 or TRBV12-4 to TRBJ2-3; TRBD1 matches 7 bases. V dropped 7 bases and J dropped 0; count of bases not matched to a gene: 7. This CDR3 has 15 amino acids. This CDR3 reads CASTPGGSSTDTQYF. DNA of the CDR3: TGTGCCAGCACCCCAGGGGGTTCTAGCACAGATACGCAGTATTTT.

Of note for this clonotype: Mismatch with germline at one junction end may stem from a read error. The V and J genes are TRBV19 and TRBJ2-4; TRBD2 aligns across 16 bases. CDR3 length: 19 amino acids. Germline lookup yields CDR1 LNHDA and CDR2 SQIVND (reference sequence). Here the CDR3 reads CASSSPGLAGGLAKNIQYF. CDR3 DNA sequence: TGTGCCAGTAGTTCACCGGGACTAGCGGGGGGGCTAGCCAAAAACATTCAATACTTC.

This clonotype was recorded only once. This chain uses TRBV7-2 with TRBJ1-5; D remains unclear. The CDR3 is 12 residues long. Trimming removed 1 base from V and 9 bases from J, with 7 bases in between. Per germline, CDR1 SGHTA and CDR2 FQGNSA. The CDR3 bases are TGTGCCAGCAGCTTAGGAGGACGGCCCCAGCATTTT. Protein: CASSLGGRPQHF.

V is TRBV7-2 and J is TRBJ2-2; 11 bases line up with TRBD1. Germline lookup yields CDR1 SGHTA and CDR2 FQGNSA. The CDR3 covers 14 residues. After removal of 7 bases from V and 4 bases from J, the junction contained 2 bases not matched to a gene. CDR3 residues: CASTGQGGTGELFF. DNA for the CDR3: TGTGCCAGCACGGGACAGGGGGGCACCGGGGAGCTGTTTTTT.

CDR3 nucleotides: TGCAGCGTTTGGGACAGGGGGCCGACAGATACGCAGTATTTT. This codes for CSVWDRGPTDTQYF. The chain couples TRBV29-1 to TRBJ2-3, with TRBD1 matching 12 bases. Germline loops: CDR1 SQVTM, CDR2 ANQGSEA. The CDR3 extends over 14 amino acids. V trimming: 5 bases; J trimming: 3 bases; junction bases outside the gene matches: 3.

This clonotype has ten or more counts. CDR3 DNA: TGTGCCAGCAGTGCTAGTAGCGGTAGCTACAATGAGCAGTTCTTC. It yields the protein CASSASSGSYNEQFF. The V gene is TRBV2, the J gene TRBJ2-1; possible D gene TRBD2, 6 bases. The V end was cut by 4 bases, the J end by 3 bases, with 13 bases between. The CDR3 is 15 amino acids. In germline, CDR1 is SNHLY, CDR2 FYNNEI. The complete variable domain, with remaining parts taken from reference TRBV2 and TRBJ2-1, reads EPEVTQTPSHQVTQMGQEVILRCVPISNHLYFYWYRQILGQKVEFLVSFYNNEISEKSEIFDDQFSVERPDGSNFTLKIRSTKLEDSAMYFCASSASSGSYNEQFFGPGTRLTVL.

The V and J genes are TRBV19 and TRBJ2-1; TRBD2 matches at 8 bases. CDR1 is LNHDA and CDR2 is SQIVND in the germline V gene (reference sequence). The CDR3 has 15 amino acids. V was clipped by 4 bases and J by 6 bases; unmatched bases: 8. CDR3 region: CASSTRGGKGNEQFF. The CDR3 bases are TGTGCCAGTAGTACCCGGGGGGGCAAGGGCAATGAGCAGTTCTTC.

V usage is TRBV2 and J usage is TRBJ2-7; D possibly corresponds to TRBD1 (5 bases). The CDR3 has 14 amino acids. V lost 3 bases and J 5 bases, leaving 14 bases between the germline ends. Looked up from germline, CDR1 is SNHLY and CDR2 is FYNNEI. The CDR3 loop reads CASSEGRVVNEQYF. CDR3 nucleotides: TGTGCCAGCAGTGAGGGCAGGGTGGTCAACGAGCAGTACTTC. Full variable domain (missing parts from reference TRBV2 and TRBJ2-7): EPEVTQTPSHQVTQMGQEVILRCVPISNHLYFYWYRQILGQKVEFLVSFYNNEISEKSEIFDDQFSVERPDGSNFTLKIRSTKLEDSAMYFCASSEGRVVNEQYFGPGTRLTVT.

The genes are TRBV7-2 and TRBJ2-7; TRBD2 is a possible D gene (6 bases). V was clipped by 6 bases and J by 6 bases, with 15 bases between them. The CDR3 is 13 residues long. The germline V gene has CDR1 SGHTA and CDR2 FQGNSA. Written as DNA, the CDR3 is TGTGCCAGCAGGCATTTTGGAGGGGTCGAGCAGTACTTC. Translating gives CASRHFGGVEQYF.

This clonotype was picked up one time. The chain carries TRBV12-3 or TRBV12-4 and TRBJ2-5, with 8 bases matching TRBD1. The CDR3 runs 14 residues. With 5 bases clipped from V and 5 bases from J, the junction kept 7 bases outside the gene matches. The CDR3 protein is CASSGQGAGETQYF. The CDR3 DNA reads TGTGCCAGCAGTGGGCAGGGGGCGGGGGAGACCCAGTACTTC.

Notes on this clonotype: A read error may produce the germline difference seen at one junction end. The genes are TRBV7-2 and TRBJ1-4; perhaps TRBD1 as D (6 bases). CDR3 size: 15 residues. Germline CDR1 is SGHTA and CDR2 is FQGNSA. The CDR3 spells CASSYTGTTNERLFF. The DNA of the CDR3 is TGTGCCAGCAGCTACACAGGGACAACTAATGAAAGACTGTTTTTT.

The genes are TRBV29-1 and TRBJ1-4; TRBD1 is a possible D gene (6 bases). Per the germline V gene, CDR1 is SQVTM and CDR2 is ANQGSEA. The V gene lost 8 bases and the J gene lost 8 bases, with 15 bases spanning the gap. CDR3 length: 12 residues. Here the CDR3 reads CSFSFTGEKLFF. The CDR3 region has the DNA TGCAGCTTCAGCTTCACAGGGGAAAAACTGTTTTTT.

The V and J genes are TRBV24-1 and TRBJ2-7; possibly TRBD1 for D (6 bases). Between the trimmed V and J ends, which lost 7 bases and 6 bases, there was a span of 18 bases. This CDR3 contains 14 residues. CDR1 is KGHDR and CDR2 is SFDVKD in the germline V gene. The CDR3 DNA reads TGTGCCACCAGCACGACAGGAGCTCCCCTCGAGCAGTACTTC. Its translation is CATSTTGAPLEQYF.

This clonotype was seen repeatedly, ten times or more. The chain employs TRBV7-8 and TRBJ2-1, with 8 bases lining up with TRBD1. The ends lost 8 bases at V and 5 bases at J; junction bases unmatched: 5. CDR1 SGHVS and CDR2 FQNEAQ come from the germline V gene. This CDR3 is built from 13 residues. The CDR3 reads CASGRGRDNEQFF. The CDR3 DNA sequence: TGTGCCAGCGGCAGGGGGCGCGACAATGAGCAGTTCTTC.